This TCR beta chain comes out of a study of identical twins. Comments on this clonotype: Its antigen remains unknown.

TCRdb ran MiXCR on the 5' RACE reads and lists one entry per CDR3 protein. Here the sample spans around 250,000 distinct CDR3 sequences, 10% to 15% being singletons. CDR1 ENHRY and CDR2 SYGVKD come from the germline V gene. The CDR3 runs 13 residues. After removal of 11 bases from V and 4 bases from J, the junction contained 4 bases not matched to a gene. Study-level results: Weaker excess twin sharing was seen among beta out-of-frame sequences. When twins shared out-of-frame alpha sequences, those sequences had excess low generation probability.

This sample also belongs to another study, concerning yellow fever vaccine responses in identical twins. That publication notes: As reported, the vaccine T cell response of twins seemed partly convergent and partly personalized.

The chain links TRBV10-3 to TRBJ2-1, with 11 bases identical to TRBD2. The sequenced sample was memory (CD45RO+) T cells sorted from blood. The sequence was obtained from a woman aged 18-35 years in good health. CDR3 sequence reads: CALGTSGYNEQFF. CDR3 coding DNA: TGTGCCCTTGGGACTAGCGGATACAATGAGCAGTTCTTC.